The 32 T cell receptor beta chains given below trace back to one sample, sequenced in a study of PD-1 blockade in classical Hodgkin lymphoma. The protocol was immunoSEQ multiplex PCR, while the TCRdb copy is restricted to in-frame clones and leaves out a portion. Here the sample spans about 98,000 clones, roughly 81% being singletons. Each patient's relapse followed autologous stem cell transplantation, and brentuximab vedotin exposure varied. Material: peripheral blood mononuclear cells (PBMCs), obtained before the second cycle of nivolumab. All receptors come from a human donor with classical Hodgkin lymphoma.

V usage is TRBV7-2 and J usage is TRBJ2-5; the D is unclear. V was cut by 7 bases and J by 2 bases, with 8 bases left in between. This CDR3 is built from 12 residues. The germline V gene encodes CDR1 SGHTA and CDR2 FQGNSA. The CDR3 here is CASNRGQETQYF. The CDR3, as DNA: TGTGCCAGCAACCGCGGACAAGAGACCCAGTACTTC. Filled out from reference TRBV7-2 and TRBJ2-5, the complete variable domain reads GAGVSQSPSNKVTEKGKDVELRCDPISGHTALYWYRQSLGQGLEFLIYFQGNSAPDKSGLPSDRFSAERTGGSVSTLTIQRTQQEDSAVYLCASNRGQETQYFGPGTRLLVL.

V gene TRBV7-8 combines with J gene TRBJ2-1; D is perhaps TRBD1 or TRBD2 (5 bases each). This CDR3 comprises 18 residues. The germline gives CDR1 SGHVS, CDR2 FQNEAQ. V gave up 5 bases and J gave up 5 bases, with 25 bases separating them. The CDR3 nucleotides read TGTGCCAGCAGCCCAGCGGTTTTGGGGCCCATCCAGCACAATGAGCAGTTCTTC. Translation gives CASSPAVLGPIQHNEQFF.

This clone was observed once. The chain couples TRBV4-1 to TRBJ1-1, with D maybe TRBD1 (5 bases). The CDR3 loop spans 16 amino acids. Germline-derived CDR1 and CDR2 are MGHRA and YSYEKL. Trimming took 1 base from V and 3 from J, leaving 15 bases between them. CDR3 loop: CASSQGEGRTDTEAFF. As DNA, the CDR3 is TGCGCCAGCAGCCAAGGTGAGGGGCGGACCGACACTGAAGCTTTCTTT.

The gene calls are TRBV7-2 and TRBJ1-2, with no clear D. Trimming took off 5 bases at V and 6 bases at J, with 7 bases between the two ends. The CDR3 length is 11 residues. Germline V lookup: CDR1 SGHTA, CDR2 FQGNSA. Here the CDR3 DNA reads TGTGCCAGCAGCCCCATCGATGGCTACACCTTC. This translates into CASSPIDGYTF. Looking up the rest from reference TRBV7-2 and TRBJ1-2 gives the full variable domain: GAGVSQSPSNKVTEKGKDVELRCDPISGHTALYWYRQSLGQGLEFLIYFQGNSAPDKSGLPSDRFSAERTGGSVSTLTIQRTQQEDSAVYLCASSPIDGYTFGSGTRLTVV.

V is TRBV10-2 and J is TRBJ2-7; 11 nucleotides agree with TRBD2. The CDR3 is 16 residues long. Trimming took 0 bases from V and 4 from J; bases not matched to a gene: 5. Germline V gene sequence: CDR1 WSHSY, CDR2 SAAADI. CDR3 region: CASSESGLAGGYEQYF. The CDR3 region has the DNA TGCGCCAGCAGTGAGTCGGGGTTAGCGGGAGGGTACGAGCAGTACTTC.

The rearrangement joins TRBV5-4 to TRBJ2-7; TRBD2 matches at 11 bases. Germline CDR1 is SGHNT and CDR2 is YYREEE (reference sequence). The CDR3 loop spans 14 amino acids. Germline trimming cut 5 bases from V and 4 bases from J; bases unmatched to any gene: 5. The CDR3 nucleotides read TGTGCCAGCAGTCTAGCGGGAGGCTCGTACGAGCAGTACTTC. Translated, it gives CASSLAGGSYEQYF.

The rearrangement joins TRBV11-2 to TRBJ1-2; possible D gene TRBD1, 5 bases. CDR1 and CDR2 from the germline V gene are SGHAT and FQNNGV. This CDR3 comprises 17 residues. V lost 4 bases to trimming and J lost 6 bases, with 24 bases between them. The CDR3 DNA reads TGTGCCAGCAGCTCGTCATTCGGGACCGTCGATTTAAATGGCTACACCTTC. Protein: CASSSSFGTVDLNGYTF. The full variable domain, in which reference TRBV11-2 and TRBJ1-2 provide the parts outside the CDR3, is EAGVAQSPRYKIIEKRQSVAFWCNPISGHATLYWYQQILGQGPKLLIQFQNNGVVDDSQLPKDRFSAERLKGVDSTLKIQPAKLEDSAVYLCASSSSFGTVDLNGYTFGSGTRLTVV.

The V and J genes are TRBV5-1 and TRBJ2-3, with D possibly called TRBD1 or TRBD2 (5 bases each). V shed 3 bases and J shed 1 base, with 12 bases lying between them. The CDR3 is made up of 15 amino acids. The germline V gene has CDR1 SGHRS and CDR2 YFSETQ. As DNA, the CDR3 is TGCGCCAGCAGCTCTATAGGGACGGGCACAGATACGCAGTATTTT. Encoded protein: CASSSIGTGTDTQYF.

This clone is termed medium-sized (0.01 to 0.1%). V and J are TRBV7-9 and TRBJ1-1, with no clear D. CDR1 is SEHNR, CDR2 FQNEAQ, per germline (reference sequence). Between the trimmed V and J ends, which lost 2 bases and 6 bases, there was a span of 7 bases. This CDR3 is 12 amino acids long. The DNA for the CDR3 is TGTGCCAGCAGCTTATGGGTCCCTGAAGCTTTCTTT. As protein: CASSLWVPEAFF.

The chain recombines TRBV29-1 with TRBJ2-7; TRBD2 matches at 11 bases. This CDR3 spans 12 amino acids. Looked up from germline, CDR1 is SQVTM and CDR2 is ANQGSEA. The ends lost 7 bases at V and 6 bases at J; junction bases unmatched: 5. DNA of the CDR3: TGCAGCGGGACTAGCGGGCCTGGCGAGCAGTACTTC. Its protein product is CSGTSGPGEQYF.

V and J are TRBV6-5 and TRBJ2-1; 14 bases are a match to TRBD2. V shed 6 bases, J shed 8 bases, and the junction held 6 bases outside the gene matches. Germline-derived CDR1 and CDR2 are MNHEY and SVGAGI. CDR3 size: 15 residues. CDR3: CASRSGTSGSDEQFF. The CDR3 DNA sequence: TGTGCCAGCAGATCCGGGACTAGCGGGAGCGATGAGCAGTTCTTC.

This sequence joins TRBV29-1 and TRBJ2-3; D gene uncertain. CDR1 and CDR2 (germline): SQVTM, ANQGSEA. CDR3 length: 14 amino acids. Between the trimmed V and J ends, which lost 8 bases and 0 bases, there was a span of 15 bases. CDR3 protein: CSCRAASSTDTQYF. Written as DNA, the CDR3 is TGCAGCTGCCGGGCAGCCTCTAGCACAGATACGCAGTATTTT.

The chain uses TRBV5-8 and TRBJ2-6; the D is unclear. The CDR3 runs to 14 residues. Germline V CDR1 and CDR2: SGHTS, YDEGEE. V shed 2 bases and J shed 2 bases, with 5 bases lying between them. Here the CDR3 reads CASSFTAGANVLTF. In nucleotides, the CDR3 is TGTGCCAGCAGCTTTACGGCTGGGGCCAACGTCCTGACTTTC.

The chain has TRBV19 and TRBJ1-5; D is unresolved. The ends were cut back, 7 bases at V and 4 bases at J, with 14 bases in the middle. The germline gives CDR1 LNHDA, CDR2 SQIVND (reference sequence). The CDR3 consists of 14 residues. The CDR3 DNA follows: TGTGCCAGTAATTTTTTCGGAGGGAATCAGCCCCAGCATTTT. The encoded protein is CASNFFGGNQPQHF.

The chain employs TRBV12-5 and TRBJ2-7, with D possibly TRBD2 on 6 matching bases. The CDR3 consists of 16 residues. Germline CDR1 is LGHNT and CDR2 is FRNRAP. V lost 0 bases and J 3 bases, leaving 15 bases between the germline ends. The CDR3 loop reads CASGLVFGGRVYEQYF. CDR3 nucleotide sequence: TGTGCTAGTGGTTTGGTATTCGGGGGACGGGTCTACGAGCAGTACTTC. The full variable domain, its missing parts supplied by reference TRBV12-5 and TRBJ2-7, is DARVTQTPRHKVTEMGQEVTMRCQPILGHNTVFWYRQTMMQGLELLAYFRNRAPLDDSGMPKDRFSAEMPDATLATLKIQPSEPRDSAVYFCASGLVFGGRVYEQYFGPGTRLTVT.

The gene calls are TRBV4-1 and TRBJ2-5; 10 bases are shared with TRBD1. V dropped 3 bases and J dropped 3; count of bases not matched to a gene: 1. The CDR3 covers 14 residues. The germline gives CDR1 MGHRA, CDR2 YSYEKL. The CDR3 nucleotides read TGCGCCAGCAGCCAGGGGACAGGGGAAGAGACCCAGTACTTC. Its translation is CASSQGTGEETQYF.

This clone was detected only once. The chain has TRBV6-6 and TRBJ2-1, with 12 bases identical to TRBD2. This CDR3 is 15 amino acids long. The V segment lost 6 bases and the J segment 7 bases; nucleotides outside the gene matches: 7. Germline CDR1 MNHNY, CDR2 SVGAGI (reference sequence). In nucleotides, the CDR3 is TGTGCCAGCAGGCCCACTAGCGGGAGGAGGAATGAGCAGTTCTTC. Amino acid sequence: CASRPTSGRRNEQFF.

The chain links TRBV7-9 to TRBJ2-1; 7 positions agree with TRBD2. CDR3 length: 16 amino acids. In germline, CDR1 is SEHNR, CDR2 FQNEAQ (reference sequence). J gave up 9 bases and V 1 base, and 12 bases lay outside the gene matches. The CDR3 loop reads CASSLGVSAGVIEQFF. The CDR3 region has the DNA TGTGCCAGCAGCTTAGGCGTCTCGGCGGGAGTAATTGAGCAGTTCTTC.

This clone was counted a few times. The gene calls are TRBV7-8 and TRBJ1-5, with unresolved D. Germline V gives CDR1 SGHVS, CDR2 FQNEAQ. V was pared by 3 bases and J by 5 bases, with 14 bases between. The length of the CDR3 is 15 residues. CDR3 loop: CASSFTMGGYQPQHF. The CDR3 DNA sequence: TGTGCCAGCAGCTTCACGATGGGAGGGTATCAGCCCCAGCATTTT. Full variable domain (missing parts from reference TRBV7-8 and TRBJ1-5): GAGVSQSPRYKVAKRGQDVALRCDPISGHVSLFWYQQALGQGPEFLTYFQNEAQLDKSGLPSDRFFAERPEGSVSTLKIQRTQQEDSAVYLCASSFTMGGYQPQHFGDGTRLSIL.

The chain carries TRBV7-8 and TRBJ1-2; D gene unclear. Germline V gene sequence: CDR1 SGHVS, CDR2 FQNEAQ. Trimming removed 1 base at V and 5 bases at J, with 8 bases between. CDR3 size: 13 residues. CDR3 nucleotide sequence: TGTGCCAGCAGCTTAGGATCGGGTTATGGCTACACCTTC. It encodes CASSLGSGYGYTF.

This clone turned up a few times. The J gene is TRBJ1-2, the V gene TRBV28, with D possibly TRBD1 on 6 matching bases. The CDR3 length is 14 residues. Germline V gives CDR1 MDHEN, CDR2 SYDVKM. V shed 7 bases and J shed 2 bases, with 14 bases lying between them. The CDR3 nucleotides read TGTGCCAGCAAACGTGGGGGCAGAAACTATGGCTACACCTTC. Its translation is CASKRGGRNYGYTF.

The chain links TRBV10-3 to TRBJ2-1; D unresolved. Trimming took 0 bases from V and 10 from J, leaving 7 bases between them. The germline gives CDR1 ENHRY, CDR2 SYGVKD. CDR3 length equals 12 residues. In DNA form, the CDR3 reads TGTGCCATCAGTGAGTCTGACGGAGAGCAGTTCTTC. It encodes CAISESDGEQFF.

V is TRBV30 and J is TRBJ2-7; no clear D gene. The CDR3 has 15 residues. V gave up 3 bases and J gave up 1 base, with 16 bases separating them. Per the germline V gene, CDR1 is GTSNPN and CDR2 is SVGIG (reference sequence). The CDR3 region has the DNA TGTGCCTGGAGCACCGTCATCGGCAAATCCTACGAGCAGTACTTC. Translating gives CAWSTVIGKSYEQYF.

The chain is built from TRBV4-2 and TRBJ1-1, with 8 bases fitting TRBD1. Germline V lookup: CDR1 LGHNA, CDR2 YNFKEQ. CDR3 length equals 15 residues. V lost 4 bases to trimming and J lost 4 bases; unmatched junction nucleotides: 8. The CDR3 sequence: CASSPGQGRGTEAFF. The CDR3 bases are TGTGCCAGCAGCCCAGGACAGGGTCGGGGCACTGAAGCTTTCTTT.

This clone was counted a few times. Other nucleotide sequences in the sample specify the same CDR3. V gene TRBV7-6 combines with J gene TRBJ2-7, with D perhaps matching TRBD2 (7 bases). CDR1 is SGHVS, CDR2 FNYEAQ, per germline. V lost 1 base and J lost 7, with 14 bases in between. The CDR3 extends over 14 amino acids. CDR3 in amino acids: CASSLGGRGGEQYF. The CDR3 DNA sequence: TGTGCCAGCAGCTTAGGGGGTAGGGGGGGTGAGCAGTACTTC. Based on the CDR3 plus reference TRBV7-6 and TRBJ2-7, the full variable domain is GAGVSQSPRYKVTKRGQDVALRCDPISGHVSLYWYRQALGQGPEFLTYFNYEAQQDKSGLPNDRFSAERPEGSISTLTIQRTEQRDSAMYRCASSLGGRGGEQYFGPGTRLTVT.

V and J are TRBV7-2 and TRBJ2-7; D uncertain. The CDR3 totals 14 residues. V lost 1 base and J 2 bases, leaving 9 bases between the germline ends. CDR1 and CDR2 from the germline V gene are SGHTA and FQGNSA. The CDR3 nucleotides are TGTGCCAGCAGCTTAGTTGGGCCAACCTACGAGCAGTACTTC. It translates to CASSLVGPTYEQYF.

A few counts support this clone. The J gene is TRBJ1-1, the V gene TRBV28; weak D call: TRBD1 (5 bases). This CDR3 region has 15 residues. Trimming removed 2 bases at V and 4 bases at J, with 14 bases between. CDR1 and CDR2 from the germline V gene are MDHEN and SYDVKM. The CDR3 region is CASSLVRGGSTEAFF. The CDR3 region has the DNA TGTGCCAGCAGTTTAGTTCGGGGCGGGAGCACTGAAGCTTTCTTT.

The chain couples TRBV9 to TRBJ2-1, with TRBD1 matching over 7 bases. The CDR3 loop spans 15 amino acids. The J segment lost 7 bases and the V segment lost 0 bases, leaving 7 bases of the junction unmatched. Looked up from germline, CDR1 is SGDLS and CDR2 is YYNGEE. The CDR3 DNA sequence: TGTGCCAGCAGCGTAGCGGTCATACAGGGGAATGAGCAGTTCTTC. It specifies CASSVAVIQGNEQFF.

This clone was counted a single time. The V gene is TRBV5-1, the J gene TRBJ2-1, with 13 bases matching TRBD2. The V gene end was trimmed by 2 bases and the J gene end by 0 bases; junction bases not matched to a gene: 8. The germline gives CDR1 SGHRS, CDR2 YFSETQ. CDR3 length: 19 residues. CDR3 region: CASSFGLAGVSFSYNEQFF. The CDR3 DNA is TGCGCCAGCAGCTTCGGACTAGCGGGAGTATCTTTCTCCTACAATGAGCAGTTCTTC. Full variable domain (missing parts from reference TRBV5-1 and TRBJ2-1): KAGVTQTPRYLIKTRGQQVTLSCSPISGHRSVSWYQQTPGQGLQFLFEYFSETQRNKGNFPGRFSGRQFSNSRSEMNVSTLELGDSALYLCASSFGLAGVSFSYNEQFFGPGTRLTVL.

The V gene is TRBV30, the J gene TRBJ2-1; a weak D match, TRBD2 (6 bases). Trimming took 2 bases from V and 8 from J, leaving 16 bases between them. Germline V gene sequence: CDR1 GTSNPN, CDR2 SVGIG (reference sequence). This CDR3 has 14 amino acids. CDR3 DNA sequence: TGTGCCTGGAGTTCGGGAGTTTCCTGGGATGAGCAGTTCTTC. Encoded protein: CAWSSGVSWDEQFF.

The sample holds a few counts of this clone. V gene TRBV7-2 combines with J gene TRBJ2-7, with 7 nucleotides matching TRBD2. The length of the CDR3 is 15 residues. The junction had 8 bases not matched to a gene; V was cut back by 3 bases and J by 3 bases. Germline CDR1 reads SGHTA; CDR2 reads FQGNSA. The CDR3 sequence: CASSFAAGVHYEQYF. The CDR3 DNA sequence: TGTGCCAGCAGCTTTGCGGCGGGAGTTCACTACGAGCAGTACTTC.

This clone has a handful of counts. This chain joins TRBV4-3 and TRBJ1-2; D gene unclear. CDR1 is LGHNA, CDR2 YSLEER, per germline. The CDR3 sequence is 14 residues long. The V gene lost 11 bases and the J gene lost 5 bases, with 21 bases spanning the gap. The CDR3 DNA is TGCGCCCCCCATTCGACGGCCGGCTTGTATGGCTACACCTTC. Translated: CAPHSTAGLYGYTF.